Below are 31 T cell receptor beta chains sequenced from a single sample in a study of T-cell reconstitution after alpha-beta-depleted transplantation in children. During its preparation, the TCRbeta library received unique molecular identifiers. TCRdb ran MiXCR on the PCR reads and lists one entry per CDR3 protein. The top ten hold 25% to 35% of the sample, which has around 440,000 distinct CDR3 sequences, roughly 15% seen once. The sequences come from PBMCs, mostly from graft donor cells, collected 360 days after TCRalphabeta/CD19-depleted stem cell transplant. These receptors all stem from a boy less than two years old who had a stem cell transplant for Wiskott-Aldrich syndrome, so the T cells may come from the graft donor.

This clonotype was seen ten or more times. The gene calls are TRBV20-1 and TRBJ2-1; D might be TRBD2 (5 bases). Germline V gene data show CDR1 as DFQATT and CDR2 as SNEGSKA (reference sequence). Trimming cost V 4 bases and J 6 bases, with 13 bases left between them. This CDR3 region has 13 residues. The CDR3 DNA reads as TGCAGTGCTACGGAGGATTCGGTCAATGAGCAGTTCTTC. Protein sequence: CSATEDSVNEQFF.

V and J are TRBV15 and TRBJ2-3; tentative D call: TRBD2 (5 bases). Germline V gene sequence: CDR1 LNHNV, CDR2 YYDKDF (reference sequence). The CDR3 consists of 17 residues. V was cut by 0 bases and J by 1 base, with 14 bases left in between. This CDR3 reads CATSRDNWLLGTDTQYF. As DNA, the CDR3 is TGTGCCACCAGCAGAGATAATTGGCTACTAGGCACAGATACGCAGTATTTT. Complete variable domain (other parts from reference TRBV15 and TRBJ2-3): DAMVIQNPRYQVTQFGKPVTLSCSQTLNHNVMYWYQQKSSQAPKLLFHYYDKDFNNEADTPDNFQSRRPNTSFCFLDIRSPGLGDTAMYLCATSRDNWLLGTDTQYFGPGTRLTVL.

This clonotype has more than one count but fewer than ten. The chain couples TRBV11-2 to TRBJ2-7; the match to TRBD2 covers 10 bases. The CDR3 length is 15 residues. Germline values: CDR1 SGHAT, CDR2 FQNNGV. Losses at the gene ends were 5 bases for V and 3 bases for J; bases not matched to a gene: 7. The CDR3 DNA sequence: TGTGCCAGCAGCCAGGGGACTAGCGCTTTCTACGAGCAGTACTTC. It yields the protein CASSQGTSAFYEQYF.

The genes are TRBV7-9 and TRBJ2-3; TRBD2 is a possible D gene (6 bases). The CDR3 has 15 amino acids. Trimming removed 4 bases from V and 2 bases from J, with 13 bases in between. Germline-derived CDR1 and CDR2 are SEHNR and FQNEAQ (reference sequence). The CDR3 is CASSWSAGLTDTQYF. In nucleotides, the CDR3 is TGTGCCAGCAGCTGGAGCGCGGGACTCACAGATACGCAGTATTTT.

J is TRBJ2-5 and V is TRBV19; TRBD1 is a possible D gene (5 bases). This CDR3 spans 13 amino acids. Germline CDR1 reads LNHDA; CDR2 reads SQIVND (reference sequence). The V end lost 1 base, the J end lost 5 bases, and 8 bases lay between the germline ends. The CDR3 region has the DNA TGTGCCAGTAGTATAGGGGGCTCTGAGACCCAGTACTTC. Translation: CASSIGGSETQYF.

This clonotype appeared once. The chain has TRBV27 and TRBJ2-1, with D possibly TRBD2 on 6 matching bases. V lost 6 bases to trimming and J lost 0 bases, with 9 bases between them. This CDR3 region has 14 residues. Germline V gene lookup returns CDR1 MNHEY and CDR2 SMNVEV (reference sequence). CDR3 sequence: CASSREFSYNEQFF. CDR3 in DNA: TGTGCCAGCAGCCGGGAGTTCTCCTACAATGAGCAGTTCTTC.

This clonotype was counted ten times or more. The genes are TRBV7-9 and TRBJ2-5; no reliable D call. V lost 5 bases to trimming and J lost 3 bases, with 16 bases between them. The CDR3 consists of 15 residues. Germline CDR1 is SEHNR and CDR2 is FQNEAQ (reference sequence). This chain's CDR3 is CASSLRRVEKETQYF. CDR3 DNA: TGTGCCAGCAGCCTCCGTAGAGTGGAGAAAGAGACCCAGTACTTC. Full variable domain (remainder filled in from reference TRBV7-9 and TRBJ2-5): DTGVSQNPRHKITKRGQNVTFRCDPISEHNRLYWYRQTLGQGPEFLTYFQNEAQLEKSRLLSDRFSAERPKGSFSTLEIQRTEQGDSAMYLCASSLRRVEKETQYFGPGTRLLVL.

This clonotype was counted a few times. The V gene is TRBV28, the J gene TRBJ2-3, with 9 nucleotides matching TRBD2. The V gene end was trimmed by 2 bases and the J gene end by 5 bases; junction bases not matched to a gene: 23. The CDR3 consists of 21 residues. The germline V gene has CDR1 MDHEN and CDR2 SYDVKM. As DNA, the CDR3 is TGTGCCAGCAGTTTAACCCAGACTTACCTCGGGACTAGCCTCCCCATAGATACGCAGTATTTT. The encoded protein is CASSLTQTYLGTSLPIDTQYF.

The chain employs TRBV7-7 and TRBJ2-1; D may be TRBD1 (5 bases). The CDR3 sequence is 14 residues long. Between the trimmed V and J ends, which lost 4 bases and 5 bases, there was a span of 12 bases. Germline loops: CDR1 SSHAT, CDR2 FNYEAQ (reference sequence). In DNA form, the CDR3 reads TGTGCCAGCAGCTCGTCCAGGGTTCACAATGAGCAGTTCTTC. This encodes CASSSSRVHNEQFF.

This clonotype was observed a handful of times. The CDR3 is CASSLETASFPWSEQYF. The CDR3, as DNA: TGTGCCAGCAGCTTGGAGACAGCATCCTTTCCTTGGTCCGAGCAGTACTTC. The rearrangement links TRBV7-6 to TRBJ2-7, with D perhaps TRBD1 (5 bases). The CDR3 consists of 17 residues. Trimming shortened V by 3 bases and J by 6 bases, and 24 bases separated the two germline ends. CDR1 is SGHVS and CDR2 is FNYEAQ in the germline V gene.

In DNA form, the CDR3 reads TGTGCCAGCAGCTTAGCCGGCGGCAGGGGACAGGGGGCGCCTACGCAGTATTTT. Amino acid sequence: CASSLAGGRGQGAPTQYF. This chain uses TRBV7-2 with TRBJ2-3; TRBD1 matches at 12 bases. V trimming: 0 bases; J trimming: 8 bases; junction bases outside the gene matches: 12. The CDR3 is 18 amino acids. CDR1 and CDR2 from the germline V gene are SGHTA and FQGNSA. Full variable domain (rest looked up from reference TRBV7-2 and TRBJ2-3): GAGVSQSPSNKVTEKGKDVELRCDPISGHTALYWYRQSLGQGLEFLIYFQGNSAPDKSGLPSDRFSAERTGGSVSTLTIQRTQQEDSAVYLCASSLAGGRGQGAPTQYFGPGTRLTVL.

The chain couples TRBV5-1 to TRBJ2-2; 7 bases fit TRBD1. The CDR3 length is 18 residues. Germline V gene lookup returns CDR1 SGHRS and CDR2 YFSETQ. V trimming: 0 bases; J trimming: 7 bases; junction bases outside the gene matches: 15. The CDR3 DNA is TGCGCCAGCAGCTTGGCCCGACAGGGCCACCCTTTATTCGGGGAGCTGTTTTTT. Protein sequence: CASSLARQGHPLFGELFF.

The rearrangement joins TRBV5-1 to TRBJ1-2, with 7 positions matching TRBD1. V was pared by 2 bases and J by 7 bases, with 17 bases of the junction left unmatched. Germline assignment: CDR1 SGHRS and CDR2 YFSETQ. This CDR3 spans 17 amino acids. The CDR3 region is CASSLSTTGMGHGGYTF. The CDR3 DNA follows: TGCGCCAGCAGCTTATCCACGACAGGGATGGGTCATGGTGGCTACACCTTC.

The sample holds a few counts of this clonotype. The chain joins TRBV14 to TRBJ2-1; weak D call: TRBD1 (6 bases). The ends were cut back, 6 bases at V and 3 bases at J, with 12 bases in the middle. Germline CDR1 and CDR2: SGHDN and FVKESK. The CDR3 is 14 amino acids. CDR3 nucleotides: TGTGCCAGCAGTCGGGACACTATCTACAATGAGCAGTTCTTC. Translation: CASSRDTIYNEQFF.

The gene calls are TRBV6-2 or TRBV6-3 and TRBJ1-2; 8 bases map to TRBD1. CDR3 length: 15 residues. The junction had 8 bases not matched to a gene; V was cut back by 6 bases and J by 2 bases. Germline CDR1 is MNHEY and CDR2 is SVGEGT. This chain's CDR3 is CASSRMDRVNYGYTF. The CDR3 nucleotides read TGTGCCAGCAGCAGAATGGACAGGGTAAACTATGGCTACACCTTC.

The rearrangement uses TRBV10-3 and TRBJ2-1; D perhaps matches TRBD2 (6 bases). The CDR3 has 13 amino acids. The germline V and J ends were trimmed by 6 bases and 8 bases, with 14 bases remaining between them. CDR1 and CDR2 (germline): ENHRY, SYGVKD. The CDR3: CAIRGVAVHEQFF. The CDR3 DNA is TGTGCCATCAGGGGAGTAGCGGTCCATGAGCAGTTCTTC.

The V and J genes are TRBV7-9 and TRBJ2-5; 8 nucleotides match TRBD2. Per the germline V gene, CDR1 is SEHNR and CDR2 is FQNEAQ (reference sequence). Unmatched junction bases numbered 11, after V lost 2 bases and J lost 3 bases. The CDR3 is 17 amino acids. The CDR3 bases are TGTGCCAGCAGCTTACCAAAGCCGGGACTAGAAAAAGAGACCCAGTACTTC. Protein: CASSLPKPGLEKETQYF.

This clonotype was counted between two and nine times. The chain is built from TRBV29-1 and TRBJ2-1; the D is unclear. This CDR3 has 10 residues. Germline V gives CDR1 SQVTM, CDR2 ANQGSEA. V was clipped by 8 bases and J by 5 bases, with 7 bases between them. DNA of the CDR3: TGCAGCCACTGGGACAATGAGCAGTTCTTC. It yields the protein CSHWDNEQFF.

Regarding this clonotype: Because it lacks the conserved phenylalanine or tryptophan at the end, this CDR3 is likely a read error. Because the CDR3's place on the DNA is in doubt, the DNA is left out and the CDR3 is given as listed by TCRdb. The chain uses TRBV7-9 and TRBJ2-1; the table's D call of TRBD2 was not tested on the DNA. The CDR3 has 11 residues if both end residues are counted. Looked up from germline, CDR1 is SEHNR and CDR2 is FQNEAQ (reference sequence). CDR3 residues: CASSLGGSGMV.

This clonotype was picked up a small number of times. The chain uses TRBV5-1 and TRBJ2-5, with D maybe TRBD1 (6 bases). V lost 0 bases and J 4 bases, leaving 13 bases between the germline ends. The CDR3 extends over 15 amino acids. Germline CDR1 is SGHRS and CDR2 is YFSETQ. The CDR3 sequence: CASSLVTGSGETQYF. CDR3 coding DNA: TGCGCCAGCAGCTTGGTGACAGGATCAGGAGAGACCCAGTACTTC.

This clonotype was picked up a small number of times. This chain joins TRBV2 and TRBJ2-1; TRBD2 matches 7 bases. The CDR3 runs to 13 residues. The trim removed 5 bases at V and 3 bases at J, leaving 1 base unmatched. The V gene's germline CDR1 is SNHLY and CDR2 FYNNEI. The CDR3 sequence is CASSRGVYNEQFF. The CDR3 coding sequence is TGTGCCAGCAGTCGGGGGGTCTACAATGAGCAGTTCTTC.

This clonotype was seen a handful of times. This chain joins TRBV28 and TRBJ2-3; 11 bases match TRBD2. Germline V gene data show CDR1 as MDHEN and CDR2 as SYDVKM. CDR3 length equals 18 residues. J lost 5 bases, V lost 5 bases, and 15 bases had no gene match. The CDR3 protein is CASSQKGDSGGAEDTQYF. The CDR3 nucleotides are TGTGCCAGCAGTCAGAAAGGCGATAGCGGGGGGGCCGAAGATACGCAGTATTTT.

The sample holds one count of this clonotype. The chain links TRBV6-2 or TRBV6-3 to TRBJ2-1, with 8 positions matching TRBD2. The germline V gene has CDR1 MNHEY and CDR2 SVGEGT. The CDR3 has 13 amino acids. Trimming cost V 6 bases and J 15 bases; bases outside gene matches: 13. CDR3 sequence reads: CASSQRTGTRGFF. CDR3 nucleotides: TGTGCCAGCAGCCAGCGGACCGGGACTAGAGGGTTCTTC.

There are a few counts of this clonotype. The rearrangement uses TRBV20-1 and TRBJ2-1, with 8 bases lining up with TRBD2. V trimming: 6 bases; J trimming: 8 bases; junction bases outside the gene matches: 9. Per the germline V gene, CDR1 is DFQATT and CDR2 is SNEGSKA (reference sequence). The CDR3 sequence is 13 residues long. CDR3: CSAREGLWDEQFF. The CDR3 DNA follows: TGCAGTGCCCGGGAGGGCCTCTGGGATGAGCAGTTCTTC.

The rearrangement uses TRBV7-2 and TRBJ2-5; perhaps TRBD1 as D (6 bases). There are 15 residues in the CDR3. Germline lookup yields CDR1 SGHTA and CDR2 FQGNSA. V gave up 8 bases and J gave up 2 bases, with 18 bases separating them. CDR3 loop: CASGTKGPRQETQYF. CDR3 sequence (DNA): TGTGCCAGCGGGACAAAGGGCCCCAGGCAAGAGACCCAGTACTTC.

V gene TRBV20-1 combines with J gene TRBJ2-4; D ambiguous. This CDR3 is built from 14 residues. Germline CDR1 is DFQATT and CDR2 is SNEGSKA (reference sequence). The V end was cut by 6 bases, the J end by 3 bases, with 15 bases between. In DNA, the CDR3 is TGCAGTGCGCCGCCAGACTGGGGCAAAAACATTCAGTACTTC. It yields the protein CSAPPDWGKNIQYF.

The V and J genes are TRBV5-5 and TRBJ2-7; D is perhaps TRBD2 (6 bases). The CDR3 sequence is 16 residues long. Trimming pared 4 bases from V and 4 bases from J, leaving 21 bases between. CDR1 is SGHKS and CDR2 is YYEKEE in the germline V gene (reference sequence). The CDR3, as DNA: TGTGCCAGCAGCCCCGGGAAAAGCCGCGGGGTATACGAGCAGTACTTC. Amino acids: CASSPGKSRGVYEQYF.

In its sample, this clonotype was seen a few times. This chain connects TRBV4-1 to TRBJ2-3, with 11 positions matching TRBD2. J was trimmed by 2 bases and V by 3 bases; bases with no gene match: 7. Germline-derived CDR1 and CDR2 are MGHRA and YSYEKL. The CDR3 runs 17 residues. The CDR3 is CASSQRLAGKPTDTQYF. The DNA for the CDR3 is TGCGCCAGCAGCCAGCGACTAGCGGGAAAACCCACAGATACGCAGTATTTT.

The table lists this clonotype with a few counts. This rearrangement joins TRBV12-3 or TRBV12-4 to TRBJ2-3, with D possibly TRBD2 on 6 matching bases. The CDR3 length is 20 residues. V lost 3 bases to trimming and J lost 3 bases, with 28 bases between them. The CDR3 DNA reads as TGTGCCAGCAGTTTGAGGGGACCCCTGGGGGGTAGGCTTAGTACAGATACGCAGTATTTT. Its translation is CASSLRGPLGGRLSTDTQYF.

This chain links TRBV20-1 with TRBJ2-1; D is undetermined. Per germline, CDR1 DFQATT and CDR2 SNEGSKA (reference sequence). V lost 5 bases and J 4 bases, leaving 15 bases between the germline ends. The CDR3 length is 14 residues. CDR3 in DNA: TGCAGTGCTGGAAAGACATGGGGATACAATGAGCAGTTCTTC. The encoded protein is CSAGKTWGYNEQFF.

The chain recombines TRBV11-3 with TRBJ2-1; TRBD1 might be the D (6 bases). The CDR3 runs to 15 residues. Germline loops: CDR1 SGHNT, CDR2 YENEEA. V was trimmed by 0 bases and J by 7 bases, leaving 13 bases between them. Written as DNA, the CDR3 is TGTGCCAGCAGCTTAGATCCCTACAGGGTAAATGAGCAGTTCTTC. Protein sequence: CASSLDPYRVNEQFF.